These T cell receptor beta chains were read from a single sample in a study of blood T cell repertoires in COVID-19. The protocol was immunoSEQ multiplex PCR, while the TCRdb copy is restricted to in-frame clones and leaves out a portion. The sample yields a few hundred thousand clones, 86% seen once. Source material: peripheral blood. The receptors were gathered from a young man with active or convalescent COVID-19. Each CDR3 is given with its conserved first and last residue. The D gene is left open where the match is weak. The size field is filled for only some rows; it gives once, few, many or a size class.

clone size: NA
V gene: TRBV5-1
D gene: NA
J gene: TRBJ2-1
CDR3 DNA: TGCGCCAGCAGCTTGGGTTCAGGACTACCCCTTACCATGGGTCGGTTCTTC
CDR3 protein: CASSLGSGLPLTMGRFF

clone size: NA
V gene: TRBV19
D gene: NA
J gene: TRBJ1-5
CDR3 DNA: TGTGCCAGTAGTATAGTGGCAGGAATGGGCAATCAGCCCCAGCATTTT
CDR3 protein: CASSIVAGMGNQPQHF

clone size: NA
V gene: TRBV27
D gene: NA
J gene: TRBJ2-1
CDR3 DNA: TGTGCCAGCAGTTTATCGATGGCAGGAGAGCAGTTCTTC
CDR3 protein: CASSLSMAGEQFF

clone size: NA
V gene: TRBV27
D gene: NA
J gene: TRBJ1-1
CDR3 DNA: TGTGCCAGCAAACTCATTGCTCGCAGGGAAACGACTGAAGCTTTCTTT
CDR3 protein: CASKLIARRETTEAFF

clone size: NA
V gene: TRBV30
D gene: NA
J gene: TRBJ1-5
CDR3 DNA: TGTGCCTGGACGACGGGGAGTCAGCCCCAGCATTTT
CDR3 protein: CAWTTGSQPQHF

clone size: NA
V gene: TRBV24-1
D gene: NA
J gene: TRBJ2-2
CDR3 DNA: TGTGCCACCAGTGAAACGGTTTACACCGGGGAGCTGTTTTTT
CDR3 protein: CATSETVYTGELFF

clone size: NA
V gene: TRBV12-5
D gene: TRBD1
J gene: TRBJ1-5
CDR3 DNA: TGTGCTAGTGGTTTGGTTTGGAGGGGGCAAAGCCGCAATCAGCCCCAGCATTTT
CDR3 protein: CASGLVWRGQSRNQPQHF

clone size: NA
V gene: TRBV4-3
D gene: TRBD1
J gene: TRBJ2-5
CDR3 DNA: TGCGCCAGCAGCCTATCCACAGGGGGCTTGGAGACCCAGTACTTC
CDR3 protein: CASSLSTGGLETQYF

clone size: NA
V gene: TRBV7-9
D gene: NA
J gene: TRBJ1-2
CDR3 DNA: TGTGCCAGCAGCTTACAACGGGAACCTGAGGGCTATGGCTACACCTTC
CDR3 protein: CASSLQREPEGYGYTF

clone size: once
V gene: TRBV4-1
D gene: TRBD1
J gene: TRBJ2-1
CDR3 DNA: TGCGCCAGCAGCCAAGCGTCAGGGGGTCTACACAATGAGCAGTTCTTC
CDR3 protein: CASSQASGGLHNEQFF

clone size: NA
V gene: TRBV2
D gene: NA
J gene: TRBJ2-4
CDR3 DNA: TGTGCCAGCCAGGAGGAGACAAAAAACATTCAGTACTTC
CDR3 protein: CASQEETKNIQYF

clone size: NA
V gene: TRBV19
D gene: NA
J gene: TRBJ2-5
CDR3 DNA: TGTGCCACCGGTAAGGGCAGACTAGAAGAGACCCAGTACTTC
CDR3 protein: CATGKGRLEETQYF

clone size: NA
V gene: TRBV6-4
D gene: TRBD1
J gene: TRBJ2-1
CDR3 DNA: TGTGCCAGCAGTGACCTTCGGACAGGCAATGAGCAGTTCTTC
CDR3 protein: CASSDLRTGNEQFF

clone size: NA
V gene: TRBV5-1
D gene: NA
J gene: TRBJ1-2
CDR3 DNA: TGCGCCAGCAGTGTCGGCCTCCGGAGGGGCTACACCTTC
CDR3 protein: CASSVGLRRGYTF

clone size: NA
V gene: TRBV30
D gene: NA
J gene: TRBJ2-2
CDR3 DNA: TGTGCCTGGAGTGTATCAGGGTTCGGGGAGCTGTTTTTT
CDR3 protein: CAWSVSGFGELFF

clone size: NA
V gene: TRBV5-4
D gene: NA
J gene: TRBJ1-1
CDR3 DNA: TGTGCCAGCAGCTCCCGGGACACCCTGGAAGCTTTCTTT
CDR3 protein: CASSSRDTLEAFF

clone size: once
V gene: TRBV24-1
D gene: TRBD2
J gene: TRBJ2-1
CDR3 DNA: TGTGCCACCAGTGACCCCCGGGAAAGCGGGAGGGCCGACGAGCAGTTCTTC
CDR3 protein: CATSDPRESGRADEQFF

clone size: once
V gene: TRBV7-6
D gene: NA
J gene: TRBJ1-2
CDR3 DNA: TGTGCCAGCAGCCCCAGGACGGGGGGCTACACCTTC
CDR3 protein: CASSPRTGGYTF

clone size: NA
V gene: TRBV6-5
D gene: NA
J gene: TRBJ2-7
CDR3 DNA: TGTGCCAGCAGTCAGGACTACTCCTACGAGCAGTACTTC
CDR3 protein: CASSQDYSYEQYF

clone size: NA
V gene: TRBV9
D gene: NA
J gene: TRBJ2-7
CDR3 DNA: TGTGCCAGCAGCGTAGGTCCCAGTCCGAGGGAGCAGTACTTC
CDR3 protein: CASSVGPSPREQYF

clone size: NA
V gene: TRBV12-3/TRBV12-4
D gene: NA
J gene: TRBJ1-1
CDR3 DNA: TGTGCCAGCAGTTTCTACACTGAAGCTTTCTTT
CDR3 protein: CASSFYTEAFF